The T cell receptor (beta chain) under discussion was sequenced for a study of brain T cells in children with intractable seizures. V trimming: 5 bases; J trimming: 3 bases; junction bases outside the gene matches: 16. CDR3 length: 19 amino acids. Germline V lookup: CDR1 SGHTA, CDR2 FQGNSA. Time point of the sample: blood from clinic visit 5 months post-surgery; TSC patient then seizure free. The data were produced by immunoSEQ multiplex PCR, yet TCRdb's version contains in-frame clones alone and is incomplete. This sample has 300,000 to 400,000 clones, with about 94% found just once. The source material was peripheral blood, sampled about 5 months after surgery. The chain is built from TRBV7-2 and TRBJ2-6, with 7 bases that match TRBD1. The TCR was taken from a boy under three years old with tuberous sclerosis and intractable seizures. Here the CDR3 reads CASSPPWGRGLGGANVLTF. The CDR3 bases are TGTGCCAGCAGCCCCCCGTGGGGCAGGGGGTTAGGTGGGGCCAACGTCCTGACTTTC.